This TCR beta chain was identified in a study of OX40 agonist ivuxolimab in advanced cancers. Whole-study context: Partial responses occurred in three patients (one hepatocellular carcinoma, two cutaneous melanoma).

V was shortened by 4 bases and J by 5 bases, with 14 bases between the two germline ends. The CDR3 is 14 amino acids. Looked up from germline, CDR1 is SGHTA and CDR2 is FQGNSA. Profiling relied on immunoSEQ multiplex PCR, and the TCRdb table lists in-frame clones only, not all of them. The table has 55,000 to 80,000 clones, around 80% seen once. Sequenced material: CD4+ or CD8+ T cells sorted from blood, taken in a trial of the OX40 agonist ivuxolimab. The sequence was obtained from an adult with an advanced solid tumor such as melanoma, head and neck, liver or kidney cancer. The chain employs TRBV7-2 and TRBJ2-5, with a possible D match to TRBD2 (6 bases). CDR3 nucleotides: TGTGCCAGCAGCTCTTCGGGAGTCAAGGAGACCCAGTACTTC. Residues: CASSSSGVKETQYF. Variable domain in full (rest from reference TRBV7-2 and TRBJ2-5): GAGVSQSPSNKVTEKGKDVELRCDPISGHTALYWYRQSLGQGLEFLIYFQGNSAPDKSGLPSDRFSAERTGGSVSTLTIQRTQQEDSAVYLCASSSSGVKETQYFGPGTRLLVL.